The 20 T cell receptor beta chains below come from one sample, sequenced in a study of shared clonotypes between healthy human individuals (TCRdb year 2020). The library was produced with the immunoSEQ multiplex PCR assay. TCRdb took over this immuneACCESS table, retaining in-frame rearrangements with V and J assigned. Such tables are incomplete; in checked studies, under half of the missing clones stem from an unresolved V gene, and the remainder is unexplained. This sample is represented by 1,400,000 or so clones; approximately 98.5% of them were singletons. The top ten constitute roughly 0.35% of the sample. The specimen was naive CD4+ T cells sorted from blood. The sample's cell subset or site, from its label and the paper: CD45RA+ positively selected. Receptor source: a man aged 25 to 40 in good health.

The chain uses TRBV14 and TRBJ2-3; D unresolved. Germline CDR1 SGHDN, CDR2 FVKESK. The ends were cut back, 0 bases at V and 3 bases at J, with 13 bases in the middle. The CDR3 is made up of 16 amino acids. The CDR3, as DNA: TGTGCCAGCAGCCAAGATTGGCAGAGTGGAACAGATACGCAGTATTTT. It is translated as CASSQDWQSGTDTQYF.

In this sample, this clone turned up once. The chain's CDR3 is CASSVSSGETQYF. CDR3 nucleotides: TGTGCCAGCAGCGTTTCTAGCGGGGAGACCCAGTACTTC. This chain connects TRBV9 to TRBJ2-5; 8 nucleotides match TRBD2. The V gene end was trimmed by 2 bases and the J gene end by 5 bases; junction bases not matched to a gene: 2. Germline V CDR1 and CDR2: SGDLS, YYNGEE. The CDR3 runs 13 residues.

The chain carries TRBV5-6 and TRBJ2-7, with D tentatively TRBD1 (6 bases). Germline-derived CDR1 and CDR2 are SGHDT and YYEEEE. CDR3 length equals 14 residues. V shed 4 bases and J shed 4 bases, with 15 bases lying between them. CDR3 residues: CASSAAGGAYEQYF. The CDR3 coding sequence is TGTGCCAGCAGCGCTGCTGGGGGCGCGTACGAGCAGTACTTC.

The rearrangement uses TRBV19 and TRBJ1-4; D uncertain. The germline V gene has CDR1 LNHDA and CDR2 SQIVND (reference sequence). V lost 2 bases, J lost 10 bases, and 11 bases lay in between. The CDR3 runs 13 residues. The CDR3 DNA follows: TGTGCCAGTAGTATAACAGTGGAAGGAAAACTGTTTTTT. This sequence encodes CASSITVEGKLFF.

The chain couples TRBV2 to TRBJ1-5; D is ambiguous. Trimming took 6 bases from V and 5 from J, leaving 14 bases between them. In germline, CDR1 is SNHLY, CDR2 FYNNEI. This CDR3 spans 14 amino acids. The CDR3 reads CASRPDGGDQPQHF. CDR3 bases: TGTGCCAGCAGACCTGACGGCGGGGATCAGCCCCAGCATTTT. The whole variable domain, filled in from reference TRBV2 and TRBJ1-5, reads EPEVTQTPSHQVTQMGQEVILRCVPISNHLYFYWYRQILGQKVEFLVSFYNNEISEKSEIFDDQFSVERPDGSNFTLKIRSTKLEDSAMYFCASRPDGGDQPQHFGDGTRLSIL.

J is TRBJ1-1 and V is TRBV5-1; TRBD1 agrees at 8 bases. V shed 4 bases, J shed 5 bases, and the junction held 1 base outside the gene matches. The CDR3 covers 12 residues. Germline CDR1 reads SGHRS; CDR2 reads YFSETQ. The CDR3 spells CASSRQGTEAFF. The CDR3 nucleotides are TGCGCCAGCAGCAGACAGGGGACTGAAGCTTTCTTT.

The chain couples TRBV28 to TRBJ1-5; D is perhaps TRBD1 (5 bases). CDR1 is MDHEN and CDR2 is SYDVKM in the germline V gene. The CDR3 covers 15 residues. Trimming removed 3 bases at V and 6 bases at J, with 15 bases between. The CDR3 coding sequence is TGTGCCAGCAGTTTCTTGCAGGGAATTACTCAGCCCCAGCATTTT. Protein product: CASSFLQGITQPQHF.

The chain recombines TRBV6-1 with TRBJ1-5; no reliable D call. The CDR3 spans 13 residues. Trimming removed 8 bases at V and 1 base at J, with 9 bases between. CDR1 MNHNS and CDR2 SASEGT come from the germline V gene. The CDR3 DNA is TGTGCCAGCGGGCGGGCGAGCAATCAGCCCCAGCATTTT. Translating it yields CASGRASNQPQHF.

The J gene is TRBJ2-2, the V gene TRBV7-8; 7 bases match TRBD2. The CDR3 is 19 amino acids. The V gene end was trimmed by 5 bases and the J gene end by 8 bases; junction bases not matched to a gene: 23. CDR1 and CDR2 from the germline V gene are SGHVS and FQNEAQ. CDR3 nucleotide sequence: TGTGCCAGCAGCCCGGGGCCTATTGGCGGGAGACCCGGGTGGGGGGAGCTGTTTTTT. Its protein is CASSPGPIGGRPGWGELFF.

V and J are TRBV7-9 and TRBJ1-2; D perhaps matches TRBD1 (6 bases). Germline CDR1 reads SEHNR; CDR2 reads FQNEAQ (reference sequence). CDR3 size: 16 residues. Trimming removed 5 bases from V and 2 bases from J, with 18 bases in between. CDR3 amino acids: CASSPDGGPTNYGYTF. The CDR3 region has the DNA TGTGCCAGCAGCCCAGATGGGGGCCCGACCAACTATGGCTACACCTTC.

As regards this clone: Other DNA sequences in this specimen translate into the identical CDR3. The chain combines TRBV7-2 with TRBJ2-7; D remains ambiguous. The CDR3 loop spans 11 amino acids. Germline lookup yields CDR1 SGHTA and CDR2 FQGNSA. V was cut by 1 base and J by 7 bases, with 5 bases left in between. The CDR3: CASSLVGEQYF. In DNA form, the CDR3 reads TGTGCCAGCAGCTTAGTAGGGGAGCAGTACTTC.

The V gene is TRBV21-1, the J gene TRBJ1-2; the table's D call, TRBD1, was not checked against the DNA. TRBV21-1 is flagged as a pseudogene. The CDR3 is 11 amino acids. This CDR3 is CASRYRYGYTF. Here the CDR3 DNA reads TGTGCCAGCAGATACAGGTATGGCTACACCTTC.

The rearrangement links TRBV14 to TRBJ2-1, with 12 bases matching TRBD2. CDR1 and CDR2 (germline): SGHDN, FVKESK. CDR3 length: 18 amino acids. V shed 0 bases, J shed 7 bases, and the junction held 10 bases outside the gene matches. The CDR3 DNA is TGTGCCAGCAGCCAAGATTCCCCTCTAGCGGGAGGGGCGAATGAGCAGTTCTTC. It yields the protein CASSQDSPLAGGANEQFF.

This chain uses TRBV14 with TRBJ2-7; D remains unclear. The V gene lost 0 bases and the J gene lost 6 bases, with 9 bases spanning the gap. The CDR3 covers 13 residues. Germline values: CDR1 SGHDN, CDR2 FVKESK. The DNA for the CDR3 is TGTGCCAGCAGCCAAGACACCTCTAGCGAGCAGTACTTC. It is translated as CASSQDTSSEQYF.

The chain carries TRBV9 and TRBJ2-7; 12 bases line up with TRBD2. Per germline, CDR1 SGDLS and CDR2 YYNGEE. This CDR3 has 14 residues. V lost 7 bases, J lost 3 bases, and 5 bases stayed unmatched. The CDR3 protein is CASSSSGRDYEQYF. CDR3 in DNA: TGTGCCAGCTCTTCTAGCGGGAGGGACTACGAGCAGTACTTC.

The gene calls are TRBV4-3 and TRBJ2-7, with 11 bases lining up with TRBD2. This CDR3 region has 15 residues. Germline V lookup: CDR1 LGHNA, CDR2 YSLEER. V lost 2 bases and J lost 4; bases outside the gene matches: 4. The chain's CDR3 is CASSQTLAGVYEQYF. The CDR3 nucleotides are TGCGCCAGCAGCCAAACACTAGCGGGAGTATACGAGCAGTACTTC.

J is TRBJ2-2 and V is TRBV15; D possibly corresponds to TRBD1 (6 bases). In germline, CDR1 is LNHNV, CDR2 YYDKDF (reference sequence). Trimming took off 1 base at V and 1 base at J, with 10 bases between the two ends. The CDR3 spans 16 residues. CDR3 loop: CATSRAPTGNTGELFF. DNA of the CDR3: TGTGCCACCAGCAGAGCCCCGACAGGGAACACCGGGGAGCTGTTTTTT. The whole variable domain, filled in from reference TRBV15 and TRBJ2-2, reads DAMVIQNPRYQVTQFGKPVTLSCSQTLNHNVMYWYQQKSSQAPKLLFHYYDKDFNNEADTPDNFQSRRPNTSFCFLDIRSPGLGDTAMYLCATSRAPTGNTGELFFGEGSRLTVL.

The rearrangement joins TRBV2 to TRBJ1-5; D unclear. Germline V gives CDR1 SNHLY, CDR2 FYNNEI. The CDR3 runs to 14 residues. V was clipped by 4 bases and J by 3 bases, with 10 bases between them. The CDR3 here is CASSGRGANQPQHF. The DNA for the CDR3 is TGTGCCAGCAGTGGACGGGGAGCCAATCAGCCCCAGCATTTT.

The chain combines TRBV27 with TRBJ2-1; TRBD2 matches at 7 bases. From germline, CDR1 is MNHEY and CDR2 SMNVEV (reference sequence). The CDR3 totals 16 residues. The V gene end was trimmed by 6 bases and the J gene end by 4 bases; junction bases not matched to a gene: 12. CDR3 in DNA: TGTGCCAGCAGCTGGGCCCGCGGGAGTACGTACAATGAGCAGTTCTTC. It translates to CASSWARGSTYNEQFF.

The chain uses TRBV9 and TRBJ2-3; 7 nucleotides line up with TRBD2. CDR1 and CDR2 from the germline V gene are SGDLS and YYNGEE. Germline trimming cut 4 bases from V and 4 bases from J; bases unmatched to any gene: 9. There are 15 residues in the CDR3. The CDR3 region has the DNA TGTGCCAGCAGCTTATGGGAGGGCATGGCAGATACGCAGTATTTT. This translates into CASSLWEGMADTQYF. Full variable domain (remainder filled in from reference TRBV9 and TRBJ2-3): DSGVTQTPKHLITATGQRVTLRCSPRSGDLSVYWYQQSLDQGLQFLIQYYNGEERAKGNILERFSAQQFPDLHSELNLSSLELGDSALYFCASSLWEGMADTQYFGPGTRLTVL.